This T cell receptor beta chain was recovered during a study of cytomegalovirus exposure and HLA in healthy donors. The wider study: Out of 150 million to 200 million T cells, an earlier analysis found over 90 million unique TCR beta sequences in total. Study-wide findings and caveats: An analysis was carried out later, and it reportedly showed fewer N-insertions in an Asian-associated ancestry cluster than the approximately 680-donor mean. According to an earlier analysis, most TCR beta V segments yielded productive rearrangements about 87% or about 30% of the time. Later analysis identified a missense DCLRE1C variant that was linked to TCR beta V- and J-gene trimming.

V lost 4 bases, J lost 12 bases, and 11 bases stayed unmatched. This CDR3 has 13 amino acids. The germline CDR1 and CDR2 sequences are SGHRS and YFSETQ. 60 Vbeta and 13 Jbeta primers were used in PCR. TCRdb keeps only in-frame clones here, not all; method: immunoSEQ multiplex PCR. Of tens of thousands of clones listed, around 66% are singletons. Of note for this clone: What it binds is not known.

Input material: PBMCs. V usage is TRBV5-1 and J usage is TRBJ1-2; TRBD1 agrees at 8 bases. The clonotype comes from a woman aged 40 to 55 in good health and CMV-seropositive. The CDR3 region is CASSPEGQEMNTF. CDR3 coding DNA: TGCGCCAGCAGCCCGGAGGGACAGGAGATGAACACCTTC.